The subject of this entry is one T cell receptor beta chain. Its antigen remains undetermined. One base away there is no much larger clone; base qualities are not given. These data belong to a study of shared clonotypes between healthy human individuals (dated by TCRdb to 2018 to 2021). As for the study more broadly: The cohort included a few men and two women between 18 and 49 years of age. For each donor, CD4 naive and CD4 memory were each run on three plates, CD8 naive on two plates, and CD8 memory on one plate. To estimate repertoire size and how much clonotypes are shared between individuals, the study performed deep sequencing of blood TCR repertoires from roughly five healthy adults. To increase sequencing depth and limit assay-specific biases, TCR repertoire library preparation and sequencing were carried out by different laboratories using diverse techniques. Leukapheresis yielded between about 0.85 and 9 billion PBMCs per donor.

Using the deep immunoSEQ assay, multiplex PCR amplified TCR CDR3 regions from genomic DNA. Extracted genomic DNA from each cell subset was distributed evenly across all wells of several immunoSEQ 96-well plates, and each plate was treated as a replicate. For sorted subsets, approximately 200 ng of genomic DNA, equivalent to 30,000 or so T cell genomes, went into each replicate PCR. Purified libraries were measured with a Qubit 3.0 fluorometer, size-checked on a Bioanalyzer 2100, and measured again with the KAPA Library Quantification kit. Every immunoSEQ 96-well plate was sequenced on a dedicated single-read 150-cycle Illumina NextSeq 550 flow cell. Processing in the source paper ran as follows. The immunoSEQ output contained only junctional sequences without quality scores, so filtering could not match that applied to full-length reads. To assign V/J genes and CDR3, sequences were annotated using PyIR, a Python wrapper for IgBLAST v1.9, with IMGT germline references. Reads were filtered out if the reads had weak V/J assignments (E-value above 1e-6), no CDR3, stop codons, out-of-frame junctions, or ambiguous translated residues. V3J clonotypes were defined as sequences sharing the same inferred V gene, J gene, and CDR3 amino acid sequence. The percentage overlap between two repertoires was calculated by dividing the number of shared unique clonotypes by the size of the smaller repertoire. Repertoire richness was assessed with RTK rarefaction, the Chao1 estimator, and Recon v2.1 estimates of unobserved clonotypes. OLGA was used to compute generation probabilities for all TCRbeta clonotypes that the gDNA method yielded from four donors. TCRdb stores this immuneACCESS table with in-frame sequences only. Part of the clones is absent; in the studies checked, under half of the shortfall reflects unresolved V genes, and no reason is known for the rest. V and J calls and clone size are as listed in that table; D and trimming were resolved from the DNA. In this sample the table shows 2.3 million or so clones, approximately 93% of which occur a single time. The ten top clones hold about 0.41% of the sample.

From the cysteine through the phenylalanine, the CDR3 covers 14 amino acids. Just the 42-base CDR3 DNA is kept, in frame starting at base 1. The germline V gene sets CDR1 to MNHEY and CDR2 to SVGAGI. V is clipped by 6 bases and J by 2 bases, and the sequence between their germline boundaries is 12 bases long. Results the study describes overall, beyond this receptor: Pairwise subsampling indicated that sequencing depth was expected to affect the degree of clonotype sharing among donors. Rarefaction of sorted-subset datasets indicated incomplete sequencing despite the large sequencing depth. Sampling was restricted to blood, and TCR repertoires in tissue are likely to differ from TCR repertoires in blood. Across a handful of donors, approximately 5% of naive CD4, approximately 4% of naive CD8, 2.3% of memory CD4, and 0.4% to 0.45% of memory CD8 clonotypes were shared. Naive subsets generally had larger estimated clonotype richness than memory subsets did. Compared with non-shared clonotypes, the clonotypes found in all four sorted-subset donors had higher generation probabilities. The genetic and exposure-history diversity represented was limited by the small number of donors.

The donors were healthy, HIV-negative adults with no recently reported acute infections or vaccinations. Every donor was a Caucasian adult living in Nashville, Tennessee, USA. CD4+ T cells were enriched by magnetic negative selection; naive cells were then positively selected on CD45RA, and the negative fraction formed the memory subset. Blood was collected by leukapheresis, and PBMCs were isolated by Ficoll-Histopaque density gradient centrifugation and then cryopreserved in liquid nitrogen vapor phase. Analytical flow cytometry was used to check the purity and quantity of each magnetically sorted T cell population. Each sorted fraction had its genomic DNA isolated and then quantified by UV absorbance on a Nanodrop 2000c.

The chain employs TRBV6-5 and TRBJ2-3; D gene: possibly TRBD1, on 5 matching bases. The clonotype originates from a man between 18 and 29 years old in good health. Some clones in this sample may be carry-over from other donors' samples. Specimen: naive CD4+ T cells from PBMCs. The cell subset or site label corresponds to: CD45RA+ positively selected. The sequenced DNA: TGTGCCAGCAGGAGACAGAGGTTCACAGATACGCAGTATTTT. Protein translation: CASRRQRFTDTQYF.